This T cell receptor (beta chain) was captured by sequencing in a study of CXCR3-negative and CXCR3-positive naive CD8 T cells. Study summary: Overall TRB read output was approximately 150 million, and each library contained about 1.5 +/- 0.3 million reads.

Study-wide results and limits: Naive subsets did not differ in surface CD5, and the authors estimated TCR strength using properties of the TRB CDR3.

UMI-labeled 5' RACE TRB cDNA libraries were prepared from the cells. One entry per CDR3 protein, without DNA, is what TCRdb gives after re-calling the 5' RACE reads. This specimen shows 100,000 to 150,000 distinct CDR3 sequences; the ten leading clones hold less than 0.55%. This CDR3 is 12 amino acids long. Germline CDR1 is MNHNY and CDR2 is SVGAGI (reference sequence). CD45RO-CCR7+CD27+CD95- was the phenotype of naive CD8+ T cells. As regards this clonotype: Its target is not known.

This TCR was recovered from a human donor in good health. Some clones in this sample may be carry-over from other donors' samples. This rearrangement joins TRBV6-6 to TRBJ2-5. The sequencing sample was made of naive CXCR3- CD8+ T cells from blood. Subset here: CD45RO-CCR7+CD27+CD95- naive CD8+ T cells lacking CXCR3 (TNR3-). The CDR3 region is CASNHPGETQYF.